The 10 T cell receptor beta chains below were found in one sample sequenced in a study of blood T cell repertoires in COVID-19. Using immunoSEQ multiplex PCR, the repertoire was profiled, and TCRdb retains in-frame clones only, with some absent. Among around 220,000 clones listed, approximately 90% were seen once. The sequenced sample consisted of peripheral blood. These TCRs come from a man between 50 and 59 years old with acute or convalescent COVID-19.

The chain links TRBV5-4 to TRBJ1-2, with 10 bases lining up with TRBD1. V dropped 4 bases and J dropped 1; count of bases not matched to a gene: 7. Per the germline V gene, CDR1 is SGHNT and CDR2 is YYREEE (reference sequence). CDR3 size: 16 residues. CDR3 DNA sequence: TGTGCCAGCAGCCTGGGGGGGACAGGGGTTAACTATGGCTACACCTTC. This gives the protein CASSLGGTGVNYGYTF.

CDR3 in amino acids: CASSTWDRGTEAFF. CDR3 bases: TGCGCCAGCAGCACCTGGGACAGGGGTACTGAAGCTTTCTTT. This chain uses TRBV5-1 with TRBJ1-1, with 10 bases matching TRBD1. The CDR3 extends over 14 amino acids. Germline V lookup: CDR1 SGHRS, CDR2 YFSETQ. V gave up 4 bases and J gave up 5 bases; unmatched junction bases: 5.

In nucleotides, the CDR3 is TGTGCCAGCAGTTATCGGGGGACCACAGATACGCAGTATTTT. Residues: CASSYRGTTDTQYF. The J gene is TRBJ2-3, the V gene TRBV6-5, with a possible D match to TRBD2 (6 bases). CDR3 size: 14 residues. Germline CDR1 is MNHEY and CDR2 is SVGAGI. V lost 3 bases and J 2 bases, leaving 9 bases between the germline ends.

The chain joins TRBV5-6 to TRBJ1-2; 7 bases are a match to TRBD1. Germline values: CDR1 SGHDT, CDR2 YYEEEE. The CDR3 is 14 amino acids. Trimming took 0 bases from V and 8 from J; bases not matched to a gene: 7. The CDR3 spells CASSLGQGVGGYTF. The CDR3 DNA follows: TGTGCCAGCAGCTTGGGGCAGGGGGTCGGAGGCTACACCTTC.

This clone was detected once. The V and J genes are TRBV7-2 and TRBJ1-1; D call uncertain. CDR3 length: 11 amino acids. Trimming stripped 5 bases from V and 3 bases from J, with 4 bases between. Per germline, CDR1 SGHTA and CDR2 FQGNSA. CDR3 in amino acids: CASSLYTEAFF. In nucleotides, the CDR3 is TGTGCCAGCAGCCTCTACACTGAAGCTTTCTTT.

This chain uses TRBV7-9 with TRBJ2-1, with a possible D match to TRBD1 (6 bases). The CDR3 covers 15 residues. The V gene lost 5 bases and the J gene lost 2 bases, with 13 bases spanning the gap. CDR1 SEHNR and CDR2 FQNEAQ come from the germline V gene (reference sequence). The chain's CDR3 is CASSGRQAPYNEQFF. The CDR3 DNA sequence: TGTGCCAGCAGCGGGCGACAGGCACCCTACAATGAGCAGTTCTTC.

The chain couples TRBV2 to TRBJ1-2; D gene unclear. This CDR3 region has 15 residues. Germline CDR1 SNHLY, CDR2 FYNNEI. Trimming removed 6 bases at V and 4 bases at J, with 18 bases between. CDR3 region: CASREERTSLYGYTF. CDR3 sequence (DNA): TGTGCCAGCAGGGAGGAGAGGACCTCACTCTATGGCTACACCTTC.

The chain uses TRBV23-1 and TRBJ1-6; 9 bases align to TRBD1. TRBV23-1 falls under the ORF class, with uncertain function. This CDR3 spans 16 amino acids. The V gene end was trimmed by 4 bases and the J gene end by 8 bases; junction bases not matched to a gene: 9. The CDR3 loop reads CASSRLTGTGHSPLHF. The CDR3 nucleotides read TGCGCCAGCAGTCGTCTAACCGGGACAGGGCATTCACCCCTCCACTTT.

Here the CDR3 reads CASSLANRAEAFF. CDR3 DNA: TGCGCCAGCAGCTTGGCGAACAGAGCTGAAGCTTTCTTT. The rearrangement links TRBV5-1 to TRBJ1-1; D uncertain. Trimming took 0 bases from V and 6 from J, leaving 9 bases between them. The CDR3 loop spans 13 amino acids. The V gene's germline CDR1 is SGHRS and CDR2 YFSETQ.

The J gene is TRBJ1-2, the V gene TRBV2; tentatively, D is TRBD1 (6 bases). Trimming removed 5 bases at V and 1 base at J, with 8 bases between. The CDR3 length is 13 residues. Germline lookup yields CDR1 SNHLY and CDR2 FYNNEI. DNA for the CDR3: TGTGCCAGCAGTCTACAGGGTAACTATGGCTACACCTTC. Its translation: CASSLQGNYGYTF. The full variable domain, rest sourced from reference TRBV2 and TRBJ1-2, is EPEVTQTPSHQVTQMGQEVILRCVPISNHLYFYWYRQILGQKVEFLVSFYNNEISEKSEIFDDQFSVERPDGSNFTLKIRSTKLEDSAMYFCASSLQGNYGYTFGSGTRLTVV.